This T cell receptor beta chain was recovered during a study of blood T cell repertoires in COVID-19. Study information: Sources were T cells, B-cell-depleted T cells, or PBMCs; the material itself was cDNA or gDNA.

Only in-frame clones appear in the TCRdb table, and some are missing; sequencing was by immunoSEQ multiplex PCR. Of under 60,000 clones listed, approximately 80% are singletons. Germline CDR1 SQVTM, CDR2 ANQGSEA. This CDR3 is built from 11 residues. The germline V and J ends were trimmed by 6 bases and 16 bases, with 19 bases remaining between them. The rearrangement links TRBV29-1 to TRBJ2-1, with D perhaps TRBD1 (5 bases). The source is a human donor in a cohort sampled during active COVID-19. Sequencing was carried out using peripheral blood. CDR3 amino acids: CSVLSGVWGFF. The CDR3 bases are TGCAGCGTCCTAAGTGGGGTATGGGGCTTCTTC.